The rows below give T cell receptor beta chains drawn from one sample of a study of CD8+CD57+ T cells in acquired aplastic anemia. TCRdb called the reads again in MiXCR, with one record for every CDR3 protein. The table shows some 200,000 distinct CDR3 sequences, with approximately 51% occurring only once. The sample consisted of sorted CD4+, CD8+, or CD8+CD57+ T cells (not recorded which) from PBMCs. Receptors originate from a human donor with aplastic anemia. The CDR3 runs from the conserved cysteine through the conserved F or W. D genes are given only for firm matches. Expanded clones get a size class; other rows say once, few or many, or leave the size out.

TRBD1,TRBV5-1,NA,TRBJ1-1,TGCGCCAGCAGCTTGGGGTACTCAGGGGGGAGAGACACTGAAGCTTTCTTT,CASSLGYSGGRDTEAFF
TRBD1,TRBV20-1,NA,TRBJ1-5,TGCAGTGCTAGAGCGGACAGGGTGGATCAGCCCCAGCATTTT,CSARADRVDQPQHF
NA,TRBV15,many,TRBJ1-6,TGTGCCACCAGCAGAGAGAAAGGGGGAAATTCACCCCTCCACTTT,CATSREKGGNSPLHF
NA,TRBV25-1,NA,TRBJ1-3,TGTGCCAGCAGTGAATATGAGGGCCCTCCAGGAAACACCATATATTTT,CASSEYEGPPGNTIYF
NA,TRBV2,many,TRBJ1-6,TGTGCCAGCAGGGACAGCCGCACTGGGACCCTCCACTTT,CASRDSRTGTLHF
NA,TRBV20-1,NA,TRBJ2-7,TGCAGTGCTAGCAAGGACAGTTTGGGGGCGAACGAGCAGTACTTC,CSASKDSLGANEQYF
TRBD1,TRBV19,NA,TRBJ1-2,TGTGCCAGTAGTATACACGGGACAGGGGACTATGGCTACACCTTC,CASSIHGTGDYGYTF
TRBD1,TRBV10-3,NA,TRBJ1-5,TGTGCCAGCAGTGAGAGGGGGCAGGCTTGGAATCAGCCCCAGCATTTT,CASSERGQAWNQPQHF
NA,TRBV28,many,TRBJ1-2,TGTGCCAGCAGTTTAGTCAGGGGCACCTATGGCTACACCTTC,CASSLVRGTYGYTF
NA,TRBV4-1,many,TRBJ1-6,TGCGCCAGCAGCCAAGCAGGCGATTCACCCCTCCACTTT,CASSQAGDSPLHF
TRBD1,TRBV9,once,TRBJ1-6,TGTGCCAGCGCCCCCCCGGGACAGGGTTCGGGGGCCAATTCACCCCTCCACTTT,CASAPPGQGSGANSPLHF
NA,TRBV18,NA,TRBJ2-5,TGTGCCAGCTCACCACCGGGCACTGGGATTCAAGAGACCCAGTACTTC,CASSPPGTGIQETQYF
NA,TRBV7-2,few,TRBJ2-7,TGTGCCAGCAGCTTAGGCCCAGGGGGGTACGAGCAGTACTTC,CASSLGPGGYEQYF
TRBD1,TRBV19,many,TRBJ2-7,TGTGCCAGTGGACAGGGTGTAGGATTCGCCGAGCAGTACTTC,CASGQGVGFAEQYF